These 12 T cell receptor beta chains were all obtained from the same sample, sequenced in a study of blood T cell repertoires in COVID-19. Sequenced by immunoSEQ multiplex PCR; TCRdb stores in-frame clones only, minus some. The sample includes 200,000 to 250,000 clones, 83% of them seen just once. The sample comprised peripheral blood. All receptors derive from a woman in her forties or fifties with acute or convalescent COVID-19.

This clone was detected a few times. The rearrangement links TRBV24-1 to TRBJ2-1; tentatively, D is TRBD2 (7 bases). Germline values: CDR1 KGHDR, CDR2 SFDVKD. V lost 9 bases to trimming and J lost 1 base, with 15 bases between them. CDR3 size: 15 residues. CDR3: CATGGGSASYNEQFF. For the CDR3, the DNA is TGTGCCACCGGGGGCGGGAGCGCGTCCTACAATGAGCAGTTCTTC.

This clone was counted once. The chain combines TRBV7-2 with TRBJ2-7; D gene unclear. Germline V gene data show CDR1 as SGHTA and CDR2 as FQGNSA. This CDR3 has 15 amino acids. Between the trimmed V and J ends, which lost 5 bases and 6 bases, there was a span of 20 bases. CDR3 DNA sequence: TGTGCCAGCAGCCCCGTGTTCGGCGGCCCTCTCGAGCAGTACTTC. Translation: CASSPVFGGPLEQYF.

This sequence joins TRBV7-9 and TRBJ2-5; the match to TRBD1 covers 11 bases. The CDR3 totals 14 residues. Germline loops: CDR1 SEHNR, CDR2 FQNEAQ (reference sequence). Trimming took 5 bases from V and 5 from J; bases not matched to a gene: 4. CDR3 DNA sequence: TGTGCCAGCAGCCCCGGGACAGGGGGGGAGACCCAGTACTTC. Protein product: CASSPGTGGETQYF.

This clone was seen just once. This sequence joins TRBV18 and TRBJ2-5, with TRBD2 matching 8 bases. Germline values: CDR1 KGHSH, CDR2 LQKENI. V lost 4 bases and J lost 2; bases outside the gene matches: 12. CDR3 length: 17 amino acids. CDR3 DNA: TGTGCCAGCTCACTCCGACCCCTTGGCGGGGGGCAAGAGACCCAGTACTTC. Translation gives CASSLRPLGGGQETQYF.

The chain has TRBV6-1 and TRBJ2-7; D gene uncertain. V lost 1 base and J 2 bases, leaving 6 bases between the germline ends. The V gene's germline CDR1 is MNHNS and CDR2 SASEGT. This CDR3 is 13 amino acids long. In DNA form, the CDR3 reads TGTGCCAGCAGTGAAGACAGTACCTACGAGCAGTACTTC. It translates to CASSEDSTYEQYF.

CDR3 amino acids: CASSLDRDHEQYF. The CDR3 bases are TGTGCCAGCAGCCTGGACAGGGATCACGAGCAGTACTTC. The chain joins TRBV7-3 to TRBJ2-7, with 8 bases matching TRBD1. The CDR3 extends over 13 amino acids. CDR1 and CDR2 from the germline V gene are SGHTA and FQGTGA. Trimming at V came to 5 bases and at J to 5 bases, leaving 5 bases not matched to a gene.

This clone was observed a few times. The rearrangement links TRBV19 to TRBJ1-2, with unresolved D. The germline V gene has CDR1 LNHDA and CDR2 SQIVND (reference sequence). The CDR3 consists of 14 residues. With 7 bases removed from V and 4 bases from J, the gap between germline ends came to 16 bases. CDR3: CASTYPGVPYGYTF. The CDR3 DNA reads TGTGCCAGTACCTACCCAGGTGTTCCCTATGGCTACACCTTC.

V usage is TRBV30 and J usage is TRBJ1-6, with D unresolved. The germline CDR1 and CDR2 sequences are GTSNPN and SVGIG (reference sequence). Trimming pared 2 bases from V and 3 bases from J, leaving 11 bases between. The CDR3 consists of 15 residues. The CDR3 DNA is TGTGCCTGGAGTATACCGGGAAGCTATAATTCACCCCTCCACTTT. As protein: CAWSIPGSYNSPLHF.

This clone was found once. The chain joins TRBV19 to TRBJ1-2; TRBD1 is a possible D gene (5 bases). Trimming cost V 4 bases and J 4 bases, with 10 bases left between them. The length of the CDR3 is 13 residues. Germline assignment: CDR1 LNHDA and CDR2 SQIVND (reference sequence). The CDR3 reads CASSSRGVYGYTF. DNA for the CDR3: TGTGCCAGTAGTAGCCGGGGGGTCTATGGCTACACCTTC.

The chain uses TRBV2 and TRBJ1-6; D unclear. Per germline, CDR1 SNHLY and CDR2 FYNNEI. The CDR3 length is 15 residues. The V and J ends lost 3 bases and 7 bases respectively, with 13 bases between them. Written as DNA, the CDR3 is TGTGCCAGCAGTGACGGGATCACTTTGAATTCACCCCTCCACTTT. The encoded protein is CASSDGITLNSPLHF.

The chain is built from TRBV9 and TRBJ1-5, with D maybe TRBD1 (5 bases). CDR1 SGDLS and CDR2 YYNGEE come from the germline V gene. Trimming pared 4 bases from V and 7 bases from J, leaving 12 bases between. The CDR3 covers 13 residues. DNA for the CDR3: TGTGCCAGCAGCTCAGGGTCGGAACAGCCCCAGCATTTT. Its protein product is CASSSGSEQPQHF.

The chain links TRBV27 to TRBJ2-7; D is possibly TRBD1 (5 bases). Trimming stripped 6 bases from V and 5 bases from J, with 14 bases between. The germline CDR1 and CDR2 sequences are MNHEY and SMNVEV (reference sequence). CDR3 length equals 13 residues. The CDR3 DNA reads as TGTGCCAGCAGACGTGGTGGCAGGGACGAGCAGTACTTC. Residues: CASRRGGRDEQYF.